Each of the 32 T cell receptor beta chains below was sequenced from the same sample in a study of T cell responses to AZD1222 COVID-19 vaccine. The method was immunoSEQ multiplex PCR; TCRdb's version includes in-frame clones alone and lacks a portion of them. The sample lists more than 85,000 clones; approximately 85% were seen once. The sequences come from peripheral blood, collected on day 0 of MenACWY control vaccination. Every receptor here comes from an adult in good health.

The V and J genes are TRBV11-3 and TRBJ2-1; TRBD2 aligns across 9 bases. CDR1 is SGHNT and CDR2 is YENEEA in the germline V gene. V shed 1 base and J 4 bases; nucleotides not matched to a gene: 5. This CDR3 has 16 residues. This CDR3 is CASSLGASGAYNEQFF. DNA of the CDR3: TGTGCCAGCAGCTTAGGGGCTAGCGGGGCATACAATGAGCAGTTCTTC. Full variable domain (remainder filled in from reference TRBV11-3 and TRBJ2-1): EAGVVQSPRYKIIEKKQPVAFWCNPISGHNTLYWYLQNLGQGPELLIRYENEEAVDDSQLPKDRFSAERLKGVDSTLKIQPAELGDSAVYLCASSLGASGAYNEQFFGPGTRLTVL.

This chain joins TRBV7-9 and TRBJ1-2; D uncertain. Germline CDR1 and CDR2: SEHNR and FQNEAQ (reference sequence). The CDR3 totals 14 residues. V lost 0 bases, J lost 4 bases, and 9 bases lay in between. DNA of the CDR3: TGTGCCAGCAGCTTAGCGGGCAGCTCCTATGGCTACACCTTC. It yields the protein CASSLAGSSYGYTF.

This CDR3 is CASSYSSLSLYEQYF. DNA of the CDR3: TGTGCCAGCAGTTACTCGAGTTTGAGTCTCTACGAGCAGTACTTC. V is TRBV6-2 or TRBV6-3 and J is TRBJ2-7; D unresolved. The CDR3 is made up of 15 amino acids. Looked up from germline, CDR1 is MNHEY and CDR2 is SVGEGT. Trimming took off 0 bases at V and 3 bases at J, with 12 bases between the two ends.

The V and J genes are TRBV7-2 and TRBJ2-4; a weak D match, TRBD1 (6 bases). Trimming took off 1 base at V and 0 bases at J, with 13 bases between the two ends. CDR3 size: 17 residues. The germline V gene encodes CDR1 SGHTA and CDR2 FQGNSA. DNA of the CDR3: TGTGCCAGCAGCTTAGGGGGGCTGGGTATAGCCAAAAACATTCAGTACTTC. Translated, it gives CASSLGGLGIAKNIQYF. Full variable domain (rest looked up from reference TRBV7-2 and TRBJ2-4): GAGVSQSPSNKVTEKGKDVELRCDPISGHTALYWYRQSLGQGLEFLIYFQGNSAPDKSGLPSDRFSAERTGGSVSTLTIQRTQQEDSAVYLCASSLGGLGIAKNIQYFGAGTRLSVL.

Only a few counts were recorded for this clone. The chain has TRBV9 and TRBJ1-2; D unresolved. Deletions cut 0 bases from V and 4 bases from J, with 10 bases between. The CDR3 sequence is 14 residues long. From germline, CDR1 is SGDLS and CDR2 YYNGEE. As DNA, the CDR3 is TGTGCCAGCAGCGTAGAGCCGGAGTCCTATGGCTACACCTTC. Translation gives CASSVEPESYGYTF. Looking up the rest from reference TRBV9 and TRBJ1-2 gives the full variable domain: DSGVTQTPKHLITATGQRVTLRCSPRSGDLSVYWYQQSLDQGLQFLIQYYNGEERAKGNILERFSAQQFPDLHSELNLSSLELGDSALYFCASSVEPESYGYTFGSGTRLTVV.

The CDR3 bases are TGCAGCGTTGTAGGAGGAGATCCCTACTATGGCTACACCTTC. It is translated as CSVVGGDPYYGYTF. V is TRBV29-1 and J is TRBJ1-2; D is uncertain. Trimming cost V 4 bases and J 3 bases, with 15 bases left between them. CDR3 length: 14 amino acids. Germline CDR1 SQVTM, CDR2 ANQGSEA.

This clone was detected only once. The V and J genes are TRBV30 and TRBJ1-6; D may be TRBD1 (5 bases). Trimming left V 5 bases short and J 7 bases short, with 18 bases between. This CDR3 contains 15 residues. CDR1 is GTSNPN and CDR2 is SVGIG in the germline V gene (reference sequence). Here the CDR3 reads CAWGRKQAGNSPLHF. The CDR3 DNA reads TGTGCCTGGGGGAGGAAGCAAGCAGGGAATTCACCCCTCCACTTT.

The rearrangement links TRBV2 to TRBJ2-7; D uncertain. V lost 4 bases and J 3 bases, leaving 13 bases between the germline ends. This CDR3 spans 14 amino acids. The germline gives CDR1 SNHLY, CDR2 FYNNEI. This CDR3 reads CASSAPLVDYEQYF. CDR3 bases: TGTGCCAGCAGTGCTCCCCTCGTGGACTACGAGCAGTACTTC.

The chain recombines TRBV6-5 with TRBJ2-7; 8 bases are shared with TRBD2. CDR1 and CDR2 from the germline V gene are MNHEY and SVGAGI. CDR3 length: 12 amino acids. The trim removed 5 bases at V and 7 bases at J, leaving 4 bases unmatched. The CDR3 protein is CASSKTGGEQYF. Here the CDR3 DNA reads TGTGCCAGCAGTAAAACGGGGGGGGAGCAGTACTTC.

CDR3: CSATSSYEQYF. The CDR3 DNA is TGCAGTGCGACCAGCTCCTACGAGCAGTACTTC. The chain links TRBV20-1 to TRBJ2-7; no firm D call. The CDR3 loop spans 11 amino acids. The germline CDR1 and CDR2 sequences are DFQATT and SNEGSKA (reference sequence). V lost 6 bases, J lost 0 bases, and 6 bases lay in between.

V is TRBV5-1 and J is TRBJ1-6; D not resolved. Germline loops: CDR1 SGHRS, CDR2 YFSETQ. The V end was cut by 1 base, the J end by 7 bases, with 9 bases between. There are 14 residues in the CDR3. DNA for the CDR3: TGCGCCAGCAGCTTGTTGCAGACCAATTCACCCCTCCACTTT. Its translation is CASSLLQTNSPLHF. Filled out from reference TRBV5-1 and TRBJ1-6, the complete variable domain reads KAGVTQTPRYLIKTRGQQVTLSCSPISGHRSVSWYQQTPGQGLQFLFEYFSETQRNKGNFPGRFSGRQFSNSRSEMNVSTLELGDSALYLCASSLLQTNSPLHFGNGTRLTVT.

The rearrangement uses TRBV11-2 and TRBJ2-1; maybe TRBD2 (6 bases). The CDR3 spans 16 residues. Germline-derived CDR1 and CDR2 are SGHAT and FQNNGV. The V end was cut by 5 bases, the J end by 7 bases, with 21 bases between. CDR3 in amino acids: CASSGYGAPAGNEQFF. The CDR3 nucleotides read TGTGCCAGCAGCGGATACGGAGCCCCGGCGGGAAATGAGCAGTTCTTC.

The V and J genes are TRBV30 and TRBJ2-5, with no clear D. The CDR3 is made up of 11 amino acids. Trimming took 3 bases from V and 1 from J, leaving 3 bases between them. Germline CDR1 reads GTSNPN; CDR2 reads SVGIG (reference sequence). The CDR3 region is CAWRLQETQYF. CDR3 nucleotides: TGTGCCTGGAGACTCCAAGAGACCCAGTACTTC.

The chain joins TRBV5-6 to TRBJ2-4; unclear D gene. CDR1 and CDR2 (germline): SGHDT, YYEEEE. Trimming removed 5 bases at V and 0 bases at J, with 6 bases between. There are 13 residues in the CDR3. The CDR3 loop reads CASSLIAKNIQYF. CDR3 DNA: TGTGCCAGCAGTCTAATAGCCAAAAACATTCAGTACTTC.

The chain employs TRBV28 and TRBJ1-4; the D is unclear. Germline CDR1 and CDR2: MDHEN and SYDVKM. This CDR3 spans 16 amino acids. The ends were cut back, 6 bases at V and 8 bases at J, with 22 bases in the middle. CDR3 sequence reads: CASSLPEGRPGEKLFF. CDR3 nucleotide sequence: TGTGCCAGCAGCCTCCCTGAGGGCAGGCCTGGAGAAAAACTGTTTTTT.

The chain couples TRBV5-4 to TRBJ1-3; maybe TRBD1 (5 bases). The CDR3 sequence is 15 residues long. The V gene lost 0 bases and the J gene lost 0 bases, with 7 bases spanning the gap. Germline V CDR1 and CDR2: SGHNT, YYREEE (reference sequence). The CDR3 loop is CASSLGGLSGNTIYF. The CDR3 coding sequence is TGTGCCAGCAGCTTGGGGGGCCTCTCTGGAAACACCATATATTTT. Looking up the rest from reference TRBV5-4 and TRBJ1-3 gives the full variable domain: ETGVTQSPTHLIKTRGQQVTLRCSSQSGHNTVSWYQQALGQGPQFIFQYYREEENGRGNFPPRFSGLQFPNYSSELNVNALELDDSALYLCASSLGGLSGNTIYFGEGSWLTVV.

The chain has TRBV14 and TRBJ1-2, with no clear D. The CDR3 runs to 13 residues. Trimming left V 0 bases short and J 4 bases short, with 6 bases between. CDR1 is SGHDN and CDR2 is FVKESK in the germline V gene. The CDR3 loop reads CASSQDFGYGYTF. As DNA, the CDR3 is TGTGCCAGCAGCCAAGATTTTGGCTATGGCTACACCTTC. The full variable domain, rest sourced from reference TRBV14 and TRBJ1-2, is EAGVTQFPSHSVIEKGQTVTLRCDPISGHDNLYWYRRVMGKEIKFLLHFVKESKQDESGMPNNRFLAERTGGTYSTLKVQPAELEDSGVYFCASSQDFGYGYTFGSGTRLTVV.

The gene calls are TRBV11-3 and TRBJ2-1; D is tentatively TRBD1 or TRBD2 (5 bases each). Germline CDR1 reads SGHNT; CDR2 reads YENEEA. The CDR3 totals 16 residues. V lost 1 base and J lost 0, with 10 bases in between. The CDR3 spells CASSLGDGTSYNEQFF. The CDR3 region has the DNA TGTGCCAGCAGCTTAGGGGACGGGACCTCCTACAATGAGCAGTTCTTC.

V and J are TRBV28 and TRBJ1-2; D gene ambiguous. The length of the CDR3 is 13 residues. Between the trimmed V and J ends, which lost 7 bases and 4 bases, there was a span of 13 bases. The V gene's germline CDR1 is MDHEN and CDR2 SYDVKM. CDR3 in DNA: TGTGCCAGCACTCCCTCGGGATTCTATGGCTACACCTTC. This codes for CASTPSGFYGYTF.

The rearrangement uses TRBV19 and TRBJ1-1; D not resolved. The V and J ends lost 1 base and 7 bases respectively, with 16 bases between them. The CDR3 sequence is 15 residues long. CDR1 and CDR2 from the germline V gene are LNHDA and SQIVND (reference sequence). The CDR3: CASSIGARKIVEAFF. The CDR3 nucleotides are TGTGCCAGTAGTATAGGGGCCAGGAAGATTGTTGAAGCTTTCTTT.

The rearrangement uses TRBV7-9 and TRBJ1-2; the D gene is possibly TRBD1 (5 bases). This CDR3 comprises 14 residues. V lost 1 base, J lost 7 bases, and 13 bases lay in between. Germline CDR1 is SEHNR and CDR2 is FQNEAQ (reference sequence). The CDR3 DNA reads TGTGCCAGCAGCTTAGTTGGAGGGGTCGGTGGCTACACCTTC. This translates into CASSLVGGVGGYTF.

This clone was recorded once. The chain uses TRBV12-3 or TRBV12-4 and TRBJ2-2; no clear D. The CDR3 contains 11 residues. The V end lost 5 bases, the J end lost 4 bases, and 2 bases lay between the germline ends. The CDR3 bases are TGTGCCAGCAGTAGCACCGGGGAGCTGTTTTTT. Translating gives CASSSTGELFF.

CDR3 sequence: CASSGLGNTIYF. DNA for the CDR3: TGTGCCAGCAGTGGACTCGGAAACACCATATATTTT. V usage is TRBV2 and J usage is TRBJ1-3; D not resolved. V was pared by 4 bases and J by 4 bases, with 5 bases between. Germline CDR1 and CDR2: SNHLY and FYNNEI. The CDR3 length is 12 residues.

The rearrangement uses TRBV7-2 and TRBJ1-3; D not resolved. The CDR3 has 13 residues. V was clipped by 4 bases and J by 3 bases, with 7 bases between them. Germline lookup yields CDR1 SGHTA and CDR2 FQGNSA. CDR3 region: CASSSDRGNTIYF. The CDR3, as DNA: TGTGCCAGCAGCTCTGACCGTGGAAACACCATATATTTT. Variable domain in full (rest from reference TRBV7-2 and TRBJ1-3): GAGVSQSPSNKVTEKGKDVELRCDPISGHTALYWYRQSLGQGLEFLIYFQGNSAPDKSGLPSDRFSAERTGGSVSTLTIQRTQQEDSAVYLCASSSDRGNTIYFGEGSWLTVV.

The chain recombines TRBV9 with TRBJ2-1, with D hard to call. CDR1 and CDR2 from the germline V gene are SGDLS and YYNGEE. The CDR3 consists of 13 residues. The V and J ends lost 3 bases and 1 base respectively, with 5 bases between them. CDR3 sequence reads: CASSASSYNEQFF. DNA for the CDR3: TGTGCCAGCAGCGCCTCATCCTACAATGAGCAGTTCTTC.

This chain links TRBV28 with TRBJ2-7; 14 nucleotides align to TRBD2. Trimming cost V 3 bases and J 4 bases; bases outside gene matches: 5. Germline CDR1 reads MDHEN; CDR2 reads SYDVKM. There are 16 residues in the CDR3. CDR3 sequence: CASSFLGTSGSYEQYF. For the CDR3, the DNA is TGTGCCAGCAGTTTCCTAGGGACTAGCGGGAGTTACGAGCAGTACTTC.

This clone showed up just a few times. The rearrangement joins TRBV30 to TRBJ1-2; D remains ambiguous. V was pared by 3 bases and J by 11 bases, with 22 bases between. The germline gives CDR1 GTSNPN, CDR2 SVGIG (reference sequence). This CDR3 is built from 14 residues. The CDR3 DNA reads as TGTGCCTGGAGGGCTCCGTTAGTGCCCCACGGATACACCTTC. Protein sequence: CAWRAPLVPHGYTF.

The CDR3 sequence is CASSFDSFNYGYTF. The CDR3 DNA sequence: TGTGCCAGCAGTTTCGACAGCTTCAACTATGGCTACACCTTC. This chain connects TRBV7-2 to TRBJ1-2; perhaps TRBD1 as D (5 bases). Germline V gene lookup returns CDR1 SGHTA and CDR2 FQGNSA. The CDR3 contains 14 residues. V was shortened by 6 bases and J by 2 bases, with 13 bases between the two germline ends.

The rearrangement links TRBV27 to TRBJ1-6, with 7 bases matching TRBD1. There are 15 residues in the CDR3. V lost 5 bases, J lost 14 bases, and 15 bases stayed unmatched. The germline CDR1 and CDR2 sequences are MNHEY and SMNVEV (reference sequence). This chain's CDR3 is CASSMTGMTRWSLHF. Written as DNA, the CDR3 is TGTGCCAGCAGTATGACAGGGATGACCCGCTGGTCCCTCCACTTT.

V gene TRBV9 combines with J gene TRBJ1-4; D is undetermined. Trimming left V 0 bases short and J 0 bases short, with 6 bases between. CDR3 length equals 15 residues. Germline assignment: CDR1 SGDLS and CDR2 YYNGEE. CDR3 sequence: CASSVGPTTNEKLFF. In DNA form, the CDR3 reads TGTGCCAGCAGCGTAGGACCTACAACTAATGAAAAACTGTTTTTT.

The V call is TRBV5-1, the J call TRBJ1-5, with 8 bases identical to TRBD1. V shed 4 bases, J shed 3 bases, and the junction held 9 bases outside the gene matches. Germline V CDR1 and CDR2: SGHRS, YFSETQ. This CDR3 spans 16 amino acids. Here the CDR3 DNA reads TGCGCCAGCAGCAGAGAACCGACAGGGGCCAATCAGCCCCAGCATTTT. This sequence encodes CASSREPTGANQPQHF.

The V call is TRBV7-4, the J call TRBJ1-6, with TRBD1 matching 10 bases. The J segment lost 4 bases and the V segment lost 11 bases, leaving 14 bases of the junction unmatched. Germline V gene data show CDR1 as SGHVT and CDR2 as SQSDAQ. This CDR3 is built from 17 residues. The CDR3 loop is CASGGDRGQQYNSPLHF. The DNA for the CDR3 is TGTGCCTCAGGGGGTGACAGGGGGCAGCAGTATAATTCACCCCTCCACTTT.